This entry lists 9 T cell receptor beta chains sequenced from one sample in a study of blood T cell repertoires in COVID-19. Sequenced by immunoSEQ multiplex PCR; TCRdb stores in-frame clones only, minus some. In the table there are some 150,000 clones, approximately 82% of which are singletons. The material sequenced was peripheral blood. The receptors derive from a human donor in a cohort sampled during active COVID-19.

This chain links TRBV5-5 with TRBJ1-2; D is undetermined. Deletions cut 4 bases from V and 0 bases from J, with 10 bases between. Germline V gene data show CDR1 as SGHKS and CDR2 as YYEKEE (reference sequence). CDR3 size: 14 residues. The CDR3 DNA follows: TGTGCCAGCAGCCGCGTCTCTTCTAACTATGGCTACACCTTC. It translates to CASSRVSSNYGYTF.

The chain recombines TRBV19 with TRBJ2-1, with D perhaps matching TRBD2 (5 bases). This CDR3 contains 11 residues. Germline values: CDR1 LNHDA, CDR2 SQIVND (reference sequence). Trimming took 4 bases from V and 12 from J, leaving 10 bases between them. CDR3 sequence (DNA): TGTGCCAGTAGTACACTAGGGTCGCAGTTCTTC. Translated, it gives CASSTLGSQFF.

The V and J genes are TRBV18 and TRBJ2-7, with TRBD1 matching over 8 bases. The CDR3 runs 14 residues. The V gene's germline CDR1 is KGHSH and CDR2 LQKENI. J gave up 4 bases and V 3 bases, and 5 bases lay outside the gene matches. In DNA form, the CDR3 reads TGTGCCAGCTCACCGGCAGGGGGCAATTACGAGCAGTACTTC. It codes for CASSPAGGNYEQYF.

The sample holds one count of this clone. CDR3 bases: TGTGCCAGCAGCTTAGGGGCGGGGCAAGAGACCCAGTACTTC. It specifies CASSLGAGQETQYF. This chain links TRBV11-3 with TRBJ2-5, with TRBD2 as a possible D gene (6 bases). Deletions cut 1 base from V and 2 bases from J, with 8 bases between. This CDR3 has 14 amino acids. The germline CDR1 and CDR2 sequences are SGHNT and YENEEA. Complete variable domain (other parts from reference TRBV11-3 and TRBJ2-5): EAGVVQSPRYKIIEKKQPVAFWCNPISGHNTLYWYLQNLGQGPELLIRYENEEAVDDSQLPKDRFSAERLKGVDSTLKIQPAELGDSAVYLCASSLGAGQETQYFGPGTRLLVL.

The CDR3 protein is CASSYSRTGGWTEAFF. The CDR3 nucleotides read TGTGCCAGCAGTTACTCGAGGACAGGGGGGTGGACTGAAGCTTTCTTT. The genes are TRBV6-5 and TRBJ1-1; 10 positions agree with TRBD1. Per the germline V gene, CDR1 is MNHEY and CDR2 is SVGAGI. The CDR3 covers 16 residues. V was pared by 0 bases and J by 5 bases, with 6 bases of the junction left unmatched.

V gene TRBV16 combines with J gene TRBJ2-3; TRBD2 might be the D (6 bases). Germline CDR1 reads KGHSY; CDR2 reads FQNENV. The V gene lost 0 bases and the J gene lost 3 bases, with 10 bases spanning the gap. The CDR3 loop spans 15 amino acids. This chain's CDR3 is CASSQSSGRTDTQYF. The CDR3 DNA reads TGTGCCAGCAGCCAATCGTCGGGGAGGACAGATACGCAGTATTTT.

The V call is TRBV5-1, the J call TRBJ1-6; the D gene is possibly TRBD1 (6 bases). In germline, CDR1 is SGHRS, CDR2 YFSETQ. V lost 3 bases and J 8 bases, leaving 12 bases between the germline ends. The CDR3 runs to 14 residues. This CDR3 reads CASSSRGRDSPLHF. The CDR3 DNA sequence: TGCGCCAGCAGCTCCAGGGGTCGGGATTCACCCCTCCACTTT.

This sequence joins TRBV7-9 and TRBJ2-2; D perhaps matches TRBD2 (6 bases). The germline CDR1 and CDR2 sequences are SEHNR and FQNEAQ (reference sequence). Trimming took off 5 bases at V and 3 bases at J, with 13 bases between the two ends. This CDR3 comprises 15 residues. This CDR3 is CASSTGGYDTGELFF. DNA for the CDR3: TGTGCCAGCAGCACCGGGGGTTACGACACCGGGGAGCTGTTTTTT.

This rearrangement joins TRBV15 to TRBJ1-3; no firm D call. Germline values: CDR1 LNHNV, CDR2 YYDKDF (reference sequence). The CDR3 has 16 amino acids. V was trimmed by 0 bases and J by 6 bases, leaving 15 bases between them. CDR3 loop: CATSRDLGSRANTIYF. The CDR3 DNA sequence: TGTGCCACCAGCAGAGATCTAGGATCGAGGGCAAACACCATATATTTT.